Listed here is a single T cell receptor beta chain. Antigen: not known. The CDR3 consists of 14 residues. J gave up 0 bases and V 6 bases, and 5 bases lay outside the gene matches. Germline lookup yields CDR1 SGHTA and CDR2 FQGNSA. The sample belongs to a study of shared clonotypes between healthy human individuals. Across several immunoSEQ plates, the genomic DNA of each subset was split evenly. Profiling relied on immunoSEQ multiplex PCR, and the TCRdb table lists in-frame clones only, not all of them. In the table there are approximately 480,000 clones, around 79% of which are singletons. Study observations and caveats: The study drew on few donors, limiting represented genetic and exposure-history diversity.

The J gene is TRBJ2-7, the V gene TRBV7-2, with 7 bases identical to TRBD2. The TCR originated in a middle-aged woman in good health. Some clones in this sample may be carry-over from other donors' samples. Sequencing used PBMCs. CDR3 region: CASSRGLVSYEQYF. The CDR3 region has the DNA TGTGCCAGCAGTCGCGGACTAGTCTCCTACGAGCAGTACTTC.